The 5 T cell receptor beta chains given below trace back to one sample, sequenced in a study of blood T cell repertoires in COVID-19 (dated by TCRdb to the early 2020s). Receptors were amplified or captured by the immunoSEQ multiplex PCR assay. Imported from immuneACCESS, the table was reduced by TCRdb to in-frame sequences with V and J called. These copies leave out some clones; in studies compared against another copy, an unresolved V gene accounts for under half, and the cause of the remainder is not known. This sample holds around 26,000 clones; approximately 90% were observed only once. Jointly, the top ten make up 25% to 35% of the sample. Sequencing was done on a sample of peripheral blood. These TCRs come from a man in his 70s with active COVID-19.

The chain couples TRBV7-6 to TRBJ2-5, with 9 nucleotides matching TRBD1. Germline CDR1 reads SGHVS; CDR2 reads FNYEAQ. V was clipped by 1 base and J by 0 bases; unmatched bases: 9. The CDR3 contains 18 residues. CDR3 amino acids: CASSLDRDRGSDQETQYF. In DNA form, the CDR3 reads TGTGCCAGCAGCTTAGATCGTGACAGGGGGTCCGACCAAGAGACCCAGTACTTC.

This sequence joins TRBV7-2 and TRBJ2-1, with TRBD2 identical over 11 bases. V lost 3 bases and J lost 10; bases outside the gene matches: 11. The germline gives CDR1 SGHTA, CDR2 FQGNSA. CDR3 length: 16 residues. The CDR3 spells CASSLTSGTLGGEQFF. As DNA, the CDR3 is TGTGCCAGCAGCTTGACTAGCGGGACCCTCGGGGGGGAGCAGTTCTTC.

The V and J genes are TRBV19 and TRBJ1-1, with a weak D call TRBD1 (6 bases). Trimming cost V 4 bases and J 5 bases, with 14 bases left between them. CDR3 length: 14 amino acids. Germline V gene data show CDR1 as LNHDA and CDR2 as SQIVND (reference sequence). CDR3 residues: CASSSGQPNTEAFF. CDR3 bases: TGTGCCAGTAGTAGTGGACAGCCTAATACTGAAGCTTTCTTT.

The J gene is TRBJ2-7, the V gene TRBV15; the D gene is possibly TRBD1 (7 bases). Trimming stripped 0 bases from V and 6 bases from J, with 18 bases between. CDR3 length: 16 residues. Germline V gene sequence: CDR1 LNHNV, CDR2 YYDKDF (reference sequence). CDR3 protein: CATSRDRAGGFFEQYF. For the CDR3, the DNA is TGTGCCACCAGCAGAGATAGAGCAGGGGGGTTTTTCGAGCAGTACTTC.

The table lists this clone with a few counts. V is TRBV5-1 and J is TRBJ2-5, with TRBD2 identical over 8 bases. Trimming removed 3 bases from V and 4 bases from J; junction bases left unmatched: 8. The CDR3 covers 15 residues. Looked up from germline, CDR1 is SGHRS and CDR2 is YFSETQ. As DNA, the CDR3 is TGCGCCAGCAGCTCTACCCGGGGGGGGCGAGAGACCCAGTACTTC. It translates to CASSSTRGGRETQYF.